This T cell receptor beta chain is from a study of OX40 agonist ivuxolimab in advanced cancers. Across the study: Age averaged about 60 years (range roughly 23 to 79), and around 78% were male.

Profiling relied on immunoSEQ multiplex PCR, and the TCRdb table lists in-frame clones only, not all of them. The sample has tens of thousands of clones; about 81% are singletons. Germline CDR1 is LGHNT and CDR2 is FRNRAP. Trimming took 4 bases from V and 0 from J; bases not matched to a gene: 2. The CDR3 has 14 residues. This clone showed up just once. The sample here was CD4+ or CD8+ T cells sorted from blood, taken in a trial of the OX40 agonist ivuxolimab. This chain connects TRBV12-5 to TRBJ1-1, with 7 bases aligning to TRBD1. This clonotype originated in an adult with an advanced solid tumor such as melanoma, head and neck, liver or kidney cancer. This CDR3 reads CASGSTGMNTEAFF. For the CDR3, the DNA is TGTGCTAGTGGTTCGACAGGGATGAACACTGAAGCTTTCTTT.